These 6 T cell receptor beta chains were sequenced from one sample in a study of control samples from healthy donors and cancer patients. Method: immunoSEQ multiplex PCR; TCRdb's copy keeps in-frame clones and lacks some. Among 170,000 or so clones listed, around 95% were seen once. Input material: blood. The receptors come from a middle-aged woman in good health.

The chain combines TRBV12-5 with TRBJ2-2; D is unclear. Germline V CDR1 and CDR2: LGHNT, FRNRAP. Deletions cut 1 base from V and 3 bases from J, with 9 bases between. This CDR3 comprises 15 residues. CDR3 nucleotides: TGTGCTAGTGGTTTGGCGGGCCTTGACACCGGGGAGCTGTTTTTT. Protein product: CASGLAGLDTGELFF.

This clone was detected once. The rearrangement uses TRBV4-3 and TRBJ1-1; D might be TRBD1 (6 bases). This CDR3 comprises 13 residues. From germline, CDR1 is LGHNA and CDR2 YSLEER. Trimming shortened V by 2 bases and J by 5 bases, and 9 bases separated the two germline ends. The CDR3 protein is CASSQTGKTEAFF. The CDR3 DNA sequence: TGCGCCAGCAGCCAAACAGGGAAAACTGAAGCTTTCTTT.

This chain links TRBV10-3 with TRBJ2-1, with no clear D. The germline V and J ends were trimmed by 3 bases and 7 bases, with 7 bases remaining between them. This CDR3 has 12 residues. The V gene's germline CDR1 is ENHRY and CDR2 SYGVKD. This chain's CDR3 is CAISEKWNEQFF. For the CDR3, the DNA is TGTGCCATCAGTGAAAAGTGGAATGAGCAGTTCTTC.

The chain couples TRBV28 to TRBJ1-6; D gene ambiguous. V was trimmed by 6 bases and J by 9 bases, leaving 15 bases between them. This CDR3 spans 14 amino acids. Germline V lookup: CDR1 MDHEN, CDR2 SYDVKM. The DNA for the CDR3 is TGTGCCAGCAGCATGGGGTCGGGCTTTTCACCCCTCCACTTT. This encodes CASSMGSGFSPLHF.

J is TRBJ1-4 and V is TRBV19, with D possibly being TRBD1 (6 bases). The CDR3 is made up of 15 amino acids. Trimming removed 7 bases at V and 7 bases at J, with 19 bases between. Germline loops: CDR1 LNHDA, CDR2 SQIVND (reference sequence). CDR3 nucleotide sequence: TGTGCCAGTAACCTGCAACAGGGCTTAAGTGAAAAACTGTTTTTT. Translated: CASNLQQGLSEKLFF.

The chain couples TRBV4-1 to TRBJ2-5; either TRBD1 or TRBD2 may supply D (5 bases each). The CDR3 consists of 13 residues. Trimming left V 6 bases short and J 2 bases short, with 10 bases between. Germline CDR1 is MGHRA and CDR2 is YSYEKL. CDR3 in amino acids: CASRAWGQETQYF. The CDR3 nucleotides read TGCGCCAGCAGGGCCTGGGGGCAAGAGACCCAGTACTTC.